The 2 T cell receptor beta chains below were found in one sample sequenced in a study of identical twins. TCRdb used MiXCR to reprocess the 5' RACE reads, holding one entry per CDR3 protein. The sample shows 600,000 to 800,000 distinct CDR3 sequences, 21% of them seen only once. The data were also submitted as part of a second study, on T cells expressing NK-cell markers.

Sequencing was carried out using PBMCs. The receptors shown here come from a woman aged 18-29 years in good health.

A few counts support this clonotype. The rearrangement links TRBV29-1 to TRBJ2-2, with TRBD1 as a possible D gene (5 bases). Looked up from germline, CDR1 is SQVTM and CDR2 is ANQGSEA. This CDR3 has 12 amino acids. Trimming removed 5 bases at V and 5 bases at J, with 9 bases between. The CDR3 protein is CSVHRLTGELFF. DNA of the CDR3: TGCAGCGTTCACAGGCTAACCGGGGAGCTGTTTTTT.

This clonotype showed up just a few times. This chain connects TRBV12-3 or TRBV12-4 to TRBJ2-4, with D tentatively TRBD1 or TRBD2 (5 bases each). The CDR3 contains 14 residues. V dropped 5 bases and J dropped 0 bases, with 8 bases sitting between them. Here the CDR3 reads CASSEGLAKNIQYF. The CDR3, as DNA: TGTGCCAGCAGTGAGGGGCTAGCCAAAAACATTCAGTACTTC.